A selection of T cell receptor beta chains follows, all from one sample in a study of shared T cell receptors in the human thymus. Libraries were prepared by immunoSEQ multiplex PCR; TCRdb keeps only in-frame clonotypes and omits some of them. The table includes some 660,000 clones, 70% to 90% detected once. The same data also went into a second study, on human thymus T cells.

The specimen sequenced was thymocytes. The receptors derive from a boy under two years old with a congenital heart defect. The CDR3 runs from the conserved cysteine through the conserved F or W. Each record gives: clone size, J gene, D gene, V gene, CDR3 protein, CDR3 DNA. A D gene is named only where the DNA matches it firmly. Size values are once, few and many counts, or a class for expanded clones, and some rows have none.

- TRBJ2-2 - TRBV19 CASSIARLVGEDTGELFF TGTGCCAGTAGTATAGCTAGACTAGTAGGGGAGGACACCGGGGAGCTGTTTTTT
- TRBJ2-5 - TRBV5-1 CASSLEDSGETQYF TGCGCCAGCAGCTTGGAGGACAGCGGAGAGACCCAGTACTTC
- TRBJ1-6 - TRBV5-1 CASSLEGHPGGSPLHF TGCGCCAGCAGCTTGGAGGGGCATCCGGGGGGATCACCCCTCCACTTT
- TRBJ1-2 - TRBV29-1 CSVEFRRSGYTF TGCAGCGTTGAATTCCGGCGGAGTGGCTACACCTTC
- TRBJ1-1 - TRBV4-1 CASSQVPGWNGNPEAFF TGCGCCAGCAGCCAAGTGCCGGGGTGGAACGGAAACCCTGAAGCTTTCTTT
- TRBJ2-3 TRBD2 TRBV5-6 CASGLAGTSGRVTDTQYF TGTGCCAGCGGCTTGGCCGGGACTAGCGGGAGAGTCACAGATACGCAGTATTTT
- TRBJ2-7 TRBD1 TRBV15 CATSRELGQSYEQYF TGTGCCACCAGCAGAGAATTGGGACAGAGCTACGAGCAGTACTTC
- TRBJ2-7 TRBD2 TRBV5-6 CASSFTFLAGVLYEQYF TGTGCCAGCAGCTTCACCTTCCTAGCGGGAGTGCTCTACGAGCAGTACTTC
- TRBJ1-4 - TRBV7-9 CASSLGRGWDEKLFF TGTGCCAGCAGCTTAGGGAGGGGTTGGGATGAAAAACTGTTTTTT
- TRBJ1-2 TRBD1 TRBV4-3 CASSPTTGDYGYTF TGCGCCAGCAGCCCTACTACAGGGGACTATGGCTACACCTTC
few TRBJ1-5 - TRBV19 CASSIDRRSNQPQHF TGTGCCAGTAGTATAGATCGGAGAAGCAATCAGCCCCAGCATTTT
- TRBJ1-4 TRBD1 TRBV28 CASSSPPDRAPWDGNEKLFF TGTGCCAGCAGCTCGCCTCCAGACAGGGCCCCGTGGGACGGTAATGAAAAACTGTTTTTT
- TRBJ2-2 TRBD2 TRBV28 CASSFKRGSPTGELFF TGTGCCAGCAGTTTTAAGCGGGGGTCACCCACCGGGGAGCTGTTTTTT
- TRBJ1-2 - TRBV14 CASSHLAAYGYTF TGTGCCAGCAGCCACTTGGCGGCCTATGGCTACACCTTC
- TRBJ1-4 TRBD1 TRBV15 CATSRLGQTHEKLFF TGTGCCACCAGCAGACTGGGACAGACTCATGAAAAACTGTTTTTT
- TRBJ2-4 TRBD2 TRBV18 CASSPWGNLETSKKNIQYF TGTGCCAGCTCACCCTGGGGGAACCTCGAGACTAGCAAAAAAAACATTCAGTACTTC
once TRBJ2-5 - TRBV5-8 CASSLGGQETQYF TGTGCCAGCAGCCTCGGGGGACAAGAGACCCAGTACTTC
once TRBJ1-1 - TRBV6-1 CASSESEDRGLFSAFF TGTGCCAGCAGTGAATCAGAGGATCGGGGTTTGTTTTCAGCTTTCTTT
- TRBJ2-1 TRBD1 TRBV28 CASSLQDREEGSSYNEQFF TGTGCCAGCAGTTTACAGGACAGGGAAGAAGGAAGCTCCTACAATGAGCAGTTCTTC
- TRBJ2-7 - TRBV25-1 CASSPMGRDMPSYEQYF TGTGCCAGCAGTCCAATGGGTAGAGACATGCCATCCTACGAGCAGTACTTC
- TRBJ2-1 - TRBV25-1 CASRPGQSYNEQFF TGTGCCAGCAGGCCGGGTCAAAGCTACAATGAGCAGTTCTTC
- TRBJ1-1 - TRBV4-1 CASSQAGAANTEAFF TGCGCCAGCAGCCAAGCTGGGGCCGCGAACACTGAAGCTTTCTTT
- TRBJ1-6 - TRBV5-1 CASRPASSYNSPLHF TGCGCCAGCAGACCCGCGAGCTCCTATAATTCACCCCTCCACTTT
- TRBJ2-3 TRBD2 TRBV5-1 CASSLVGTSGGPGTDTQYF TGCGCCAGCAGCTTGGTCGGGACTAGCGGGGGGCCGGGCACAGATACGCAGTATTTT
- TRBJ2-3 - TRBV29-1 CSAAGDTQYF TGCAGCGCTGCGGGGGATACGCAGTATTTT
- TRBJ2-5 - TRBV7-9 CASSLDLARAGQETQYF TGTGCCAGCAGCTTAGATTTGGCCAGGGCAGGACAAGAGACCCAGTACTTC
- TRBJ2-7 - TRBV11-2 CASSLTSSSRYEQYF TGTGCCAGCAGCTTAACGTCTAGCTCCAGATACGAGCAGTACTTC